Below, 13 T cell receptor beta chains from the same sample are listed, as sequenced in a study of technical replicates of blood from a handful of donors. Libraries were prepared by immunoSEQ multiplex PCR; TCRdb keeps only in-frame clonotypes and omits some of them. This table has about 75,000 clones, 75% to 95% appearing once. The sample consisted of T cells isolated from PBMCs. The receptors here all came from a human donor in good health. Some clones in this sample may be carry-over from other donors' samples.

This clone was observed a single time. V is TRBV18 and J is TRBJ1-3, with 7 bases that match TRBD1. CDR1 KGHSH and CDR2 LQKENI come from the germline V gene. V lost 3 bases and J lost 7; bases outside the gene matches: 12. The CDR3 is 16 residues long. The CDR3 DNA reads TGTGCCAGCTCACCTATTGGGACACCCAGGGGGAACACCATATATTTT. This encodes CASSPIGTPRGNTIYF. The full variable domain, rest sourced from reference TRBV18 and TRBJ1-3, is NAGVMQNPRHLVRRRGQEARLRCSPMKGHSHVYWYRQLPEEGLKFMVYLQKENIIDESGMPKERFSAEFPKEGPSILRIQQVVRGDSAAYFCASSPIGTPRGNTIYFGEGSWLTVV.

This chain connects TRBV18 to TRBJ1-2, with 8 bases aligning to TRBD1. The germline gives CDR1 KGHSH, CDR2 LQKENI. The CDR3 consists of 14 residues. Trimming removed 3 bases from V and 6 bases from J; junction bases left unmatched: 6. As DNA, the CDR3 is TGTGCCAGCTCACCTGGGACAGGCTACGATGGCTACACCTTC. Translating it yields CASSPGTGYDGYTF.

The CDR3 sequence: CASSVITGYEQYF. The CDR3 nucleotides are TGTGCCAGCAGTGTAATAACAGGGTACGAGCAGTACTTC. The chain uses TRBV2 and TRBJ2-7; perhaps TRBD1 as D (6 bases). This CDR3 is built from 13 residues. Germline V gene data show CDR1 as SNHLY and CDR2 as FYNNEI. Between the trimmed V and J ends, which lost 4 bases and 4 bases, there was a span of 11 bases. Full variable domain (missing parts from reference TRBV2 and TRBJ2-7): EPEVTQTPSHQVTQMGQEVILRCVPISNHLYFYWYRQILGQKVEFLVSFYNNEISEKSEIFDDQFSVERPDGSNFTLKIRSTKLEDSAMYFCASSVITGYEQYFGPGTRLTVT.

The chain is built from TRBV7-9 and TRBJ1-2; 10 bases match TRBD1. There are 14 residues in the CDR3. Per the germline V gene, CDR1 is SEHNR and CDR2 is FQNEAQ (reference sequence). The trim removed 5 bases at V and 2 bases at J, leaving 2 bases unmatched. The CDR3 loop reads CASSMTGGNYGYTF. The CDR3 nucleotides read TGTGCCAGCAGCATGACAGGGGGCAACTATGGCTACACCTTC.

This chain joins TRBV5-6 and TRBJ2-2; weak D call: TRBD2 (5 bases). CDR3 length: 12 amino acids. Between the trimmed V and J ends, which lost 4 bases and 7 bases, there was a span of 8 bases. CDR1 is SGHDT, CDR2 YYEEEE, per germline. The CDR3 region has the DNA TGTGCCAGCAGCACGGGGATCGGGGAGCTGTTTTTT. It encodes CASSTGIGELFF.

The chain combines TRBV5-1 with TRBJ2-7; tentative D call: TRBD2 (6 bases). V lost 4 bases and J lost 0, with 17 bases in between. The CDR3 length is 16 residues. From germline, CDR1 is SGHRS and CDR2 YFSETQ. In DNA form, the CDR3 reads TGCGCCAGCAGCCAACAAAGGGACTTCTACTCCTACGAGCAGTACTTC. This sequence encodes CASSQQRDFYSYEQYF.

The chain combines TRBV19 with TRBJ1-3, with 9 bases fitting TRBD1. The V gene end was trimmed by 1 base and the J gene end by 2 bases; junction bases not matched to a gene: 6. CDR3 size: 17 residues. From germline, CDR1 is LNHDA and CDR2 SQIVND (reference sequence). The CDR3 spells CASSIAGQGRAGNTIYF. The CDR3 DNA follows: TGTGCCAGTAGTATAGCCGGACAGGGGCGCGCTGGAAACACCATATATTTT.

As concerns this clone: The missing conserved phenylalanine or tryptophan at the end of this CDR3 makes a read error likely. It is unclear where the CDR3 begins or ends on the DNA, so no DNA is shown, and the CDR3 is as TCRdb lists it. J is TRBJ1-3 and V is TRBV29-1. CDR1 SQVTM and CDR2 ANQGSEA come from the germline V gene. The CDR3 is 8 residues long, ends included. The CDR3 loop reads CSVEDGGR.

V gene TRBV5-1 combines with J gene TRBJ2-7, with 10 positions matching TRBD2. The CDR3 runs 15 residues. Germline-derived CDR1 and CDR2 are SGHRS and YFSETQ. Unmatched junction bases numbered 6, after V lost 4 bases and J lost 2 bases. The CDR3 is CASSTSSGRAYEQYF. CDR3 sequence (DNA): TGCGCCAGCAGCACATCTAGCGGGAGAGCCTACGAGCAGTACTTC.

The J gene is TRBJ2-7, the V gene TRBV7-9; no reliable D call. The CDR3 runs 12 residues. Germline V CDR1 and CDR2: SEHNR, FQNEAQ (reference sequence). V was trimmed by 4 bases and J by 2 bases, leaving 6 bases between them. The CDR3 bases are TGTGCCAGCAGCTACGCGGCCTACGAGCAGTACTTC. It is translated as CASSYAAYEQYF. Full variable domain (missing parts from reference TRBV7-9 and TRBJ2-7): DTGVSQNPRHKITKRGQNVTFRCDPISEHNRLYWYRQTLGQGPEFLTYFQNEAQLEKSRLLSDRFSAERPKGSFSTLEIQRTEQGDSAMYLCASSYAAYEQYFGPGTRLTVT.

The CDR3 is CAWRWTRDSPLHF. As DNA, the CDR3 is TGTGCCTGGAGATGGACGAGGGATTCACCCCTCCACTTT. J is TRBJ1-6 and V is TRBV30, with D hard to call. CDR1 is GTSNPN and CDR2 is SVGIG in the germline V gene (reference sequence). The V gene lost 3 bases and the J gene lost 8 bases, with 11 bases spanning the gap. The CDR3 has 13 amino acids.

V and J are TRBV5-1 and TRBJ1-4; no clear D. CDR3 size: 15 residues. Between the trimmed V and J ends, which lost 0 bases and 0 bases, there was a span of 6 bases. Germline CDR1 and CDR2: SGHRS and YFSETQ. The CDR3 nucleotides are TGCGCCAGCAGCTTGGACCCTACAACTAATGAAAAACTGTTTTTT. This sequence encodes CASSLDPTTNEKLFF.

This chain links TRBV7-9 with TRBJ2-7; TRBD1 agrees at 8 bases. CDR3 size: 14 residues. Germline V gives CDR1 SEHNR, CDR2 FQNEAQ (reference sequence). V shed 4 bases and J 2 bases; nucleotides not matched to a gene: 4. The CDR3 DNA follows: TGTGCCAGCAGCTCAGGGGACAGGACCTACGAGCAGTACTTC. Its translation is CASSSGDRTYEQYF.